The source of this TCR beta chain is a study of human thymus T cells. Points from the study as a whole: Both thymic and peripheral blood repertoires showed apparently biased V and J usage. Unrelated individuals had highly overlapping thymic repertoires, as reported in related research.

The CDR3 covers 14 residues. Deletions cut 0 bases from V and 5 bases from J, with 8 bases between. Per the germline V gene, CDR1 is ENHRY and CDR2 is SYGVKD. On this clone itself: Its matching antigen is unknown.

TCRdb's table, derived via immunoSEQ multiplex PCR, lists solely in-frame clones and lacks some. The sample contains roughly 130,000 clones, about 93% of which appear only once. Thymic resections from corrective heart surgery supplied the tissue. Corrective surgery for congenital heart defects was being performed on the healthy Finnish infants who served as donors. This TCR came from a boy less than two years old with a congenital heart defect but otherwise immunologically healthy. Sequenced input: thymus tissue. V usage is TRBV10-3 and J usage is TRBJ1-5, with D possibly being TRBD1 (6 bases). The DNA of the CDR3 is TGTGCCATCAGTGAGTCACAGGGCGATCAGCCCCAGCATTTT. It codes for CAISESQGDQPQHF.